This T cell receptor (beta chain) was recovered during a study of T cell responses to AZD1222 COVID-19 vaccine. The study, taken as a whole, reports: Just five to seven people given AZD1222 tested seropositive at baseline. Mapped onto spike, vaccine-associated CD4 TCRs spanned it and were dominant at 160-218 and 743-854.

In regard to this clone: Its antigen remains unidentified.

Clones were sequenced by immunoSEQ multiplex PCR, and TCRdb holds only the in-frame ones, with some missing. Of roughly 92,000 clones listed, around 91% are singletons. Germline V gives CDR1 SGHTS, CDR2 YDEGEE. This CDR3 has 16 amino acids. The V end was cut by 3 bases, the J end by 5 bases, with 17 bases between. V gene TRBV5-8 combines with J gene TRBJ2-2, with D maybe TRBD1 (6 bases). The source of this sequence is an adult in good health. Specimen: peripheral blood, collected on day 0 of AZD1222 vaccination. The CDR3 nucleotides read TGTGCCAGCAGCTCGCAAAGACAGGAACCTACCGGGGAGCTGTTTTTT. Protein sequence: CASSSQRQEPTGELFF.